Given below is one T cell receptor (beta chain) in context. This record comes from a study of shared clonotypes between healthy human individuals. Overall study: There were three CD4 naive, three CD4 memory, two CD8 naive and one CD8 memory plates per donor.

Per the study methods: Junction-only immunoSEQ data arrived without quality scores, meaning filtering differed. Assay used: immunoSEQ multiplex PCR; TCRdb lists only in-frame clones, some missing. The V and J calls and clone size were taken over from that table, and D and trimming were inferred from the DNA. The sample contains 2.3 million or so clones, over 85% of which appear only once. Germline CDR1 is SGDLS and CDR2 is YYNGEE. This CDR3 spans 16 amino acids. Trimming cost V 1 base and J 8 bases, with 21 bases left between them. Every donor, a Caucasian adult, lived in Nashville, Tennessee. The V and J genes are TRBV9 and TRBJ2-5, with D possibly being TRBD1 (6 bases). The sequenced sample consisted of naive CD4+ T cells from PBMCs. Stated subset: CD45RA+ positively selected. The clonotype originates from a young man in good health. Some clones in this sample may be carry-over from other donors' samples. The CDR3 here is CASSVSFRDNSGTQYF. The CDR3 DNA reads TGTGCCAGCAGCGTATCCTTTCGGGACAACTCGGGAACCCAGTACTTC.